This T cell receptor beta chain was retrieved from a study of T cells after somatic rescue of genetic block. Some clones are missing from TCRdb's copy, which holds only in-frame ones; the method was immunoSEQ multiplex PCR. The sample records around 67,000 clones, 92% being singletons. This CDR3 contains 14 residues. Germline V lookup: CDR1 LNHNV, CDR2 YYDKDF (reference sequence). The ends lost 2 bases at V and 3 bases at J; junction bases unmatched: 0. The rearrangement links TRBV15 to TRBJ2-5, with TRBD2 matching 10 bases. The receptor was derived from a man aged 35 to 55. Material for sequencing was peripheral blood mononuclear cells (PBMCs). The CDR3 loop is CATSRLAGEETQYF. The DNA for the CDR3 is TGTGCCACCAGCAGACTAGCGGGAGAAGAGACCCAGTACTTC.